The entry below gives a single T cell receptor (beta chain) sequence along with its context. Data came from immunoSEQ multiplex PCR; TCRdb stores just in-frame clones and leaves some out. The data contain about 59,000 clones, around 79% of them singletons. This sample was included in a study of blood T cell repertoires in COVID-19. Background on the study: Some COVID-19 samples were acute and others convalescent; all came from the United States, Italy and Spain. The cDNA or gDNA used as material had been derived from T cells, B-cell-depleted T cells, or PBMCs.

The source material was peripheral blood. The receptor's source is a woman aged 65 to 85 with acute or convalescent COVID-19.

In nucleotides, the CDR3 is TGTGCCAGCAGCCACCTAGTGGCCTACGAGCAGTACTTC. Protein: CASSHLVAYEQYF. The rearrangement links TRBV6-2 or TRBV6-3 to TRBJ2-7, with no clear D. From germline, CDR1 is MNHEY and CDR2 SVGEGT. V was cut by 6 bases and J by 2 bases, with 11 bases left in between. The CDR3 has 13 amino acids.